This TCR beta chain was sequenced in a study of cytomegalovirus exposure and HLA in healthy donors. Measured with immunoSEQ multiplex PCR; TCRdb has only the in-frame clones, and not every one. The repertoire consists of approximately 120,000 clones, with about 93% occurring once and the leading ten covering around 1.3%. The CDR3 extends over 14 amino acids. CDR1 MNHNS and CDR2 SASEGT come from the germline V gene. Trimming took off 5 bases at V and 2 bases at J, with 12 bases between the two ends. The gene calls are TRBV6-1 and TRBJ1-2; no definite D call. Sequenced: PBMCs. This receptor was obtained from a woman aged 18-29 years in good health and CMV-seronegative. Here the CDR3 DNA reads TGTGCCAGCAGTCTCGGGTTTGGAAACTATGGCTACACCTTC. Protein product: CASSLGFGNYGYTF.